The sequence of this T cell receptor beta chain was determined in a study of cytomegalovirus exposure and HLA in healthy donors. Overall study results and limits: Cytomegalovirus association was listed for about 150 TCR beta chains.

This CDR3 region has 13 residues. V lost 4 bases, J lost 2 bases, and 8 bases lay in between. Germline V lookup: CDR1 LNHNV, CDR2 YYDKDF (reference sequence). Assay: immunoSEQ multiplex PCR; the TCRdb copy retains only in-frame clones and omits some. This sample has about 110,000 clones, with under 85% found just once. The table lists this clone with a count of one. Its matching antigen is unknown. This sequence originates from a woman between 18 and 30 years old in good health and CMV-seronegative. The rearrangement links TRBV15 to TRBJ1-2, with a possible D match to TRBD1 (5 bases). Specimen: PBMCs. The CDR3, as DNA: TGTGCCACCAGCAAACAGGACAACTATGGCTACACCTTC. This codes for CATSKQDNYGYTF.